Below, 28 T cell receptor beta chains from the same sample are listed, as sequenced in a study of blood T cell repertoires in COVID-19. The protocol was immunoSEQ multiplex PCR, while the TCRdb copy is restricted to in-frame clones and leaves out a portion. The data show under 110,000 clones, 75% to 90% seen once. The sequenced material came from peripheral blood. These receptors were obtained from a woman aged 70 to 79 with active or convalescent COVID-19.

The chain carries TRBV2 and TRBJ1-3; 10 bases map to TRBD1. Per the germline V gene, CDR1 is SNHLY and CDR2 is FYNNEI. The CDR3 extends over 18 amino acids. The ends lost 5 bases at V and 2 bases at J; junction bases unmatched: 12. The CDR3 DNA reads TGTGCCAGCAGTCTTACCGGGACAGGGGTTCTGCCTGGAAACACCATATATTTT. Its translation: CASSLTGTGVLPGNTIYF. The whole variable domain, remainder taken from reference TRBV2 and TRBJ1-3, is EPEVTQTPSHQVTQMGQEVILRCVPISNHLYFYWYRQILGQKVEFLVSFYNNEISEKSEIFDDQFSVERPDGSNFTLKIRSTKLEDSAMYFCASSLTGTGVLPGNTIYFGEGSWLTVV.

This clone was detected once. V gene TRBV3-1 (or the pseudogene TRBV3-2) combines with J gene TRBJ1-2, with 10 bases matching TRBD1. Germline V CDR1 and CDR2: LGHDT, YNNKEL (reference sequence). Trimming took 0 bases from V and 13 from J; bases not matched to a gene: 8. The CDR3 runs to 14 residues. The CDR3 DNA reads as TGTGCCAGCAGCCAAGATATGACAGGGGGCCCATCCACCTTC. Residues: CASSQDMTGGPSTF.

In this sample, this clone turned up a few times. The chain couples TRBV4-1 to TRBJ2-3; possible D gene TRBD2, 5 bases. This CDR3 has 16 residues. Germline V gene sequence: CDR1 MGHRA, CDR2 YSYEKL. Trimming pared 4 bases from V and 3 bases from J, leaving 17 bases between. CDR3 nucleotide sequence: TGCGCCAGCAGCCCAAGTCTCGGGTCGGGGACAGATACGCAGTATTTT. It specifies CASSPSLGSGTDTQYF.

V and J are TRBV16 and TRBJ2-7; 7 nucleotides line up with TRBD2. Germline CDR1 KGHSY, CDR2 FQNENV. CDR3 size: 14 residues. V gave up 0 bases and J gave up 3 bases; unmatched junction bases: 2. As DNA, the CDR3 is TGTGCCAGCAGCCAATCGGGGGGGAACTACGAGCAGTACTTC. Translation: CASSQSGGNYEQYF.

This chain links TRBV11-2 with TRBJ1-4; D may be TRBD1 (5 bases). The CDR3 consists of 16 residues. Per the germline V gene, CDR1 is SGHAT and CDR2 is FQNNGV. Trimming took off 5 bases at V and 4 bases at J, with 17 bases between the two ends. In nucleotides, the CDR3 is TGTGCCAGCAGCGAAAGGGGCGCAGCCAATAATGAAAAACTGTTTTTT. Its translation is CASSERGAANNEKLFF.

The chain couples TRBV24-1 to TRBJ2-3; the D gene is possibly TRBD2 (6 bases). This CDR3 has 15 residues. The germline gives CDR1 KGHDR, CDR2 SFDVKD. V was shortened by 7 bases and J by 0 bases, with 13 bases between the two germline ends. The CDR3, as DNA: TGTGCCACCAGAGGTGGCGGGGTTAGCACAGATACGCAGTATTTT. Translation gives CATRGGGVSTDTQYF.

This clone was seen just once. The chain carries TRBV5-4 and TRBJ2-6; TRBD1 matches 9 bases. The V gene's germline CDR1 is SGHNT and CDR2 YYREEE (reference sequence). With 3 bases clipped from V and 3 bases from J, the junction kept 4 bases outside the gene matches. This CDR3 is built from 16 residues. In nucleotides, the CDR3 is TGTGCCAGCAGCTCGGGACAGGGAAATGGGGCCAACGTCCTGACTTTC. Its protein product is CASSSGQGNGANVLTF. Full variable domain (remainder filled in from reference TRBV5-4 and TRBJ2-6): ETGVTQSPTHLIKTRGQQVTLRCSSQSGHNTVSWYQQALGQGPQFIFQYYREEENGRGNFPPRFSGLQFPNYSSELNVNALELDDSALYLCASSSGQGNGANVLTFGAGSRLTVL.

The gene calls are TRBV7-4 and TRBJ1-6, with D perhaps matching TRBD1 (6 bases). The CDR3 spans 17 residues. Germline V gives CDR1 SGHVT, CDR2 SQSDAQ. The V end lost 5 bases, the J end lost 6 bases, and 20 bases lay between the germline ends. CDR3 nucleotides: TGTGCCAGCAGCAAGTACAGGGAGCCTAGACTTAATTCACCCCTCCACTTT. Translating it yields CASSKYREPRLNSPLHF.

CDR3 sequence (DNA): TGTGCCAGTAGTGGGACAGGGTTGCGTTTGGGTGAAGCTTTCTTT. Its translation: CASSGTGLRLGEAFF. This rearrangement joins TRBV19 to TRBJ1-1; 9 bases map to TRBD1. The CDR3 runs to 15 residues. Per the germline V gene, CDR1 is LNHDA and CDR2 is SQIVND (reference sequence). V lost 5 bases to trimming and J lost 7 bases; unmatched junction nucleotides: 11. The full variable domain, with the rest looked up from reference TRBV19 and TRBJ1-1, is DGGITQSPKYLFRKEGQNVTLSCEQNLNHDAMYWYRQDPGQGLRLIYYSQIVNDFQKGDIAEGYSVSREKKESFPLTVTSAQKNPTAFYLCASSGTGLRLGEAFFGQGTRLTVV.

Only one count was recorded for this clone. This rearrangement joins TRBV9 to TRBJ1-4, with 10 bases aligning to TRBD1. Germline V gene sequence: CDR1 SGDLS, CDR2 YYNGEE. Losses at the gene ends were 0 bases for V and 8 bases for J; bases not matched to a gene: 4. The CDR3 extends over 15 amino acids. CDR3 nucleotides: TGTGCCAGCAGCGTAGGGACAGGGGGACGGGAAAAACTGTTTTTT. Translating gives CASSVGTGGREKLFF.

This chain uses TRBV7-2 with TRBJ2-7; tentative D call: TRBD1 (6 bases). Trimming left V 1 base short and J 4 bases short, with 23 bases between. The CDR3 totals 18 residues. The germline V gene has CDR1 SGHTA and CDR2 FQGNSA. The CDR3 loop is CASSLDRPGNRVEYEQYF. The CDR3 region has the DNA TGTGCCAGCAGCTTAGATAGGCCCGGGAACAGGGTAGAATACGAGCAGTACTTC.

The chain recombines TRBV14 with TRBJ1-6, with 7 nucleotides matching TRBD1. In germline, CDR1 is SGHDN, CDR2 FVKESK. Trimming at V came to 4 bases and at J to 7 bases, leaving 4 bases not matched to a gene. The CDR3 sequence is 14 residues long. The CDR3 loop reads CASSLRTGNSPLHF. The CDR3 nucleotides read TGTGCCAGCAGCCTAAGGACAGGAAATTCACCCCTCCACTTT.

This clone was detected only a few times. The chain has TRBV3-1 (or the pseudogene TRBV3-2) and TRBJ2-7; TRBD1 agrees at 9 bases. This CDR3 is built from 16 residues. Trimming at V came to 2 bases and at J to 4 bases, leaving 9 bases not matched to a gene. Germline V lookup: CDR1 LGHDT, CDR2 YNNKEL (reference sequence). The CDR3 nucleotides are TGTGCCAGCAGCCAATTTTCGTCGGGACAGGGATACGAGCAGTACTTC. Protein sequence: CASSQFSSGQGYEQYF.

CDR3 sequence: CASNEPPGLDVETQYF. CDR3 nucleotide sequence: TGTGCCAGCAACGAACCGCCGGGACTAGATGTGGAGACCCAGTACTTC. The chain has TRBV7-2 and TRBJ2-5, with TRBD2 identical over 8 bases. This CDR3 has 16 amino acids. The germline gives CDR1 SGHTA, CDR2 FQGNSA. With 7 bases clipped from V and 5 bases from J, the junction kept 15 bases outside the gene matches.

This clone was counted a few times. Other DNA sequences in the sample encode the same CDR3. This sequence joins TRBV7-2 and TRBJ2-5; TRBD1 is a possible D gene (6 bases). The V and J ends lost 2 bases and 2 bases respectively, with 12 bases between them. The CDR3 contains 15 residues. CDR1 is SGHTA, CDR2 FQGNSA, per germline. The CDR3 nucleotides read TGTGCCAGCAGCTTACTCTGGGGGCAGCAAGAGACCCAGTACTTC. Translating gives CASSLLWGQQETQYF.

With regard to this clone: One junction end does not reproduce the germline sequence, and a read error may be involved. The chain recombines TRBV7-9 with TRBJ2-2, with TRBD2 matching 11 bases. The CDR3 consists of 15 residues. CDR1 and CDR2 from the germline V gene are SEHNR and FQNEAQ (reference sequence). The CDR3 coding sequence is TGTGCCAGCAGGTTAGCGGGAGGGCCCACCGGGGAGCTGTTTTTT. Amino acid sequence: CASRLAGGPTGELFF. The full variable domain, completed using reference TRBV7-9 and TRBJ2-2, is DTGVSQNPRHKITKRGQNVTFRCDPISEHNRLYWYRQTLGQGPEFLTYFQNEAQLEKSRLLSDRFSAERPKGSFSTLEIQRTEQGDSAMYLCASRLAGGPTGELFFGEGSRLTVL.

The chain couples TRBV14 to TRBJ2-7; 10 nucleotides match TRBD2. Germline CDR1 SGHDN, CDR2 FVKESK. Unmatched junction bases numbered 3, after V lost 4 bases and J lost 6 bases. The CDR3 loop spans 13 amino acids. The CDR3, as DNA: TGTGCCAGCAGCCGACTAGCGGGCACCGAGCAGTACTTC. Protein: CASSRLAGTEQYF.

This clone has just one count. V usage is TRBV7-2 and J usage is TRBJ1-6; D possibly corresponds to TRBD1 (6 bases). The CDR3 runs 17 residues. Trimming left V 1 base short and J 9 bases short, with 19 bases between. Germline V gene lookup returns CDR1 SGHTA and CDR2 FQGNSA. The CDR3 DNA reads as TGTGCCAGCAGCTTAGTGACAGGTCCGACACCAATTTCACCCCTCCACTTT. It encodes CASSLVTGPTPISPLHF.

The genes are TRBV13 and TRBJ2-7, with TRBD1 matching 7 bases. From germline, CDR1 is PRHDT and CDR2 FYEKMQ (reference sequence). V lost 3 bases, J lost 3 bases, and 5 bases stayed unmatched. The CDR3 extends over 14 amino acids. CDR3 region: CASSFEGQDYEQYF. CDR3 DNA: TGTGCCAGCAGCTTCGAAGGACAGGACTACGAGCAGTACTTC. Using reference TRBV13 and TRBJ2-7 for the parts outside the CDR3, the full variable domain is AAGVIQSPRHLIKEKRETATLKCYPIPRHDTVYWYQQGPGQDPQFLISFYEKMQSDKGSIPDRFSAQQFSDYHSELNMSSLELGDSALYFCASSFEGQDYEQYFGPGTRLTVT.

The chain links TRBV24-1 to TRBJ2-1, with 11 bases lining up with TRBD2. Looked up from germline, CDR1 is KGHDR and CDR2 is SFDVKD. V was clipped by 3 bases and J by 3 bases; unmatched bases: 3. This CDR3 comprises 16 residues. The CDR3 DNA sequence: TGTGCCACCAGTGATACGACTAGCGGGATCTACAATGAGCAGTTCTTC. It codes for CATSDTTSGIYNEQFF.

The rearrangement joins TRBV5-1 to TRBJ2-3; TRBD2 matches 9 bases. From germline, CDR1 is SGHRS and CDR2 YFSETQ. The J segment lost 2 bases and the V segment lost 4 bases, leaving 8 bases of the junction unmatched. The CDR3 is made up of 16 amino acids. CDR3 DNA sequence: TGCGCCAGCAGCCCTAGCGGGATGGGCCTCACAGATACGCAGTATTTT. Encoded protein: CASSPSGMGLTDTQYF.

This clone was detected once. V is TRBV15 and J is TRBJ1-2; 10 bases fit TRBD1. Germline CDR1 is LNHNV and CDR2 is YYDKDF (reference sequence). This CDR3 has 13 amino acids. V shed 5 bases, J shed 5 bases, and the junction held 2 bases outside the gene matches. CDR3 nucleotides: TGTGCCACCAGCGGGGGACAGGGGTATGGCTACACCTTC. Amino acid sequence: CATSGGQGYGYTF.

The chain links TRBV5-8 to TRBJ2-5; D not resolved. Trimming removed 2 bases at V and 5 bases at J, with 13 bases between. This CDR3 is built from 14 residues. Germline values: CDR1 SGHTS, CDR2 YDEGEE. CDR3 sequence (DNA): TGTGCCAGCAGCTTATCTTTCGCGCGGGAGACCCAGTACTTC. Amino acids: CASSLSFARETQYF.

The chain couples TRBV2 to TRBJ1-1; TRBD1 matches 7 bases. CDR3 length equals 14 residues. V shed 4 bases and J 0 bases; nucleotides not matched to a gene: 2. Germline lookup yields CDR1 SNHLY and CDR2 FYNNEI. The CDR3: CASSADRLNTEAFF. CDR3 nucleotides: TGTGCCAGCAGTGCGGACAGGCTGAACACTGAAGCTTTCTTT.

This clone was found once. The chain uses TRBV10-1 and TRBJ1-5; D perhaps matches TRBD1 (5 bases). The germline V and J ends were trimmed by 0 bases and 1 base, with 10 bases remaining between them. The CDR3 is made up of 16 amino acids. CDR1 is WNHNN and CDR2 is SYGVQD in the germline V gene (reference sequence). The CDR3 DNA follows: TGCGCCAGCAGTGAGTCGGGGGGGGAGAGCAATCAGCCCCAGCATTTT. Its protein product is CASSESGGESNQPQHF.

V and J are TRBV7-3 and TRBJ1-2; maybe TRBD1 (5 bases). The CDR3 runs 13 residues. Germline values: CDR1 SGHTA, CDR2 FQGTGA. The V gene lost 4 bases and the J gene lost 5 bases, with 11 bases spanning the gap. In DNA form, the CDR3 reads TGTGCCAGCAGCTCCCCCGGGGGTTATGGCTACACCTTC. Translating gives CASSSPGGYGYTF.

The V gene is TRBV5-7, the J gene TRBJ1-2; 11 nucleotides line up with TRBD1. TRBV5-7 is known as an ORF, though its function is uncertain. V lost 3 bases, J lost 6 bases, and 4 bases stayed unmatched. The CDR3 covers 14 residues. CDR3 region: CASSCGTGGDGYTF. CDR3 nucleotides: TGTGCCAGCAGCTGCGGGACAGGGGGAGATGGCTACACCTTC.

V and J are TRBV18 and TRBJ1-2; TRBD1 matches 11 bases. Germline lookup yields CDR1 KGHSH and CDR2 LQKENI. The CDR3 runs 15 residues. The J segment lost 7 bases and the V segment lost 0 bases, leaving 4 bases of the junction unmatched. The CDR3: CASSPPDRGQGGYTF. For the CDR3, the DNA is TGTGCCAGCTCACCACCGGACAGGGGGCAAGGTGGCTACACCTTC.